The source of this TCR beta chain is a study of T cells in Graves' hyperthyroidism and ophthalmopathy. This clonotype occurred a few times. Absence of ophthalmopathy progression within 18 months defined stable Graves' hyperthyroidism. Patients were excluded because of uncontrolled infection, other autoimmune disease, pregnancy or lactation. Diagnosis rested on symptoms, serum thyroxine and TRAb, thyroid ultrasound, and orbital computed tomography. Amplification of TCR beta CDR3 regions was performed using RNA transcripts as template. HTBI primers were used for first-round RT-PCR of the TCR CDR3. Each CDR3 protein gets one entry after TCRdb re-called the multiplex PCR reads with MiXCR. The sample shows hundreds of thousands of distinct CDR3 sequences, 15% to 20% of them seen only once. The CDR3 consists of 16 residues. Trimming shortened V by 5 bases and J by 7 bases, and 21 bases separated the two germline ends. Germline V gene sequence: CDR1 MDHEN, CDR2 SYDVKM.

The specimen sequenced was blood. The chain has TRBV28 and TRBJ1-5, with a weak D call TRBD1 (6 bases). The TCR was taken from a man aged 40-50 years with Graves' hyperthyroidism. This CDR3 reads CASSKGGRGDEQPQHF. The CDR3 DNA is TGTGCCAGCAGTAAGGGGGGGAGGGGGGATGAACAGCCCCAGCATTTT.